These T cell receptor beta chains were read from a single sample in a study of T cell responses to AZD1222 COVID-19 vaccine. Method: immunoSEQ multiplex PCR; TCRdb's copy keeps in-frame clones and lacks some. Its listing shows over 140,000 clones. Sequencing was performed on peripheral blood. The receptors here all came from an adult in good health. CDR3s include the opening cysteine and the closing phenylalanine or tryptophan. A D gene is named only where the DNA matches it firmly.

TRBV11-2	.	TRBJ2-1	CASSLVPSHNEQFF	TGTGCCAGCAGCTTAGTCCCTAGCCACAATGAGCAGTTCTTC
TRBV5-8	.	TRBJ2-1	CASSDQPDYNEQFF	TGTGCCAGCAGTGATCAACCGGACTACAATGAGCAGTTCTTC
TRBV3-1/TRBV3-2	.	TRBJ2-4	CASSQAENIQYF	TGTGCCAGCAGCCAAGCGGAAAACATTCAGTACTTC
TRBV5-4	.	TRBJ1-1	CASSLAGTRTEAFF	TGTGCCAGCAGCTTGGCTGGCACGAGGACTGAAGCTTTCTTT
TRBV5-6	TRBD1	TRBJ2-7	CASSLVGTGGNNEQYF	TGTGCCAGCAGCTTGGTGGGGACAGGGGGGAACAACGAGCAGTACTTC
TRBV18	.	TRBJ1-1	CASSPVKTSGNTEAFF	TGTGCCAGCTCTCCTGTCAAGACGTCGGGGAACACTGAAGCTTTCTTT
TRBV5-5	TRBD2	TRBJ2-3	CASSPGGGPSTDTQYF	TGTGCCAGCAGCCCCGGGGGGGGGCCTAGCACAGATACGCAGTATTTT
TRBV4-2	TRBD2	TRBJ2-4	CASSPPQIGAGGKNIQYF	TGTGCCAGCAGCCCCCCCCAAATCGGCGCGGGAGGCAAAAACATTCAGTACTTC
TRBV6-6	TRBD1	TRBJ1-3	CASRRQGTGNTIYF	TGTGCCAGCAGAAGACAGGGAACTGGAAACACCATATATTTT
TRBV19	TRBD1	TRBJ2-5	CASTGQERKTQYF	TGTGCCAGTACGGGACAGGAGAGGAAGACCCAGTACTTC
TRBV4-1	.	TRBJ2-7	CASSQDGDEQYF	TGCGCCAGCAGCCAAGATGGGGACGAGCAGTACTTC
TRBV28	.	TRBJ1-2	CASSPSGSPNYGYTF	TGTGCCAGCAGCCCCTCCGGGAGCCCTAACTATGGCTACACCTTC
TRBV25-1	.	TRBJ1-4	CASSEGGATNEKLFF	TGTGCCAGCAGTGAAGGTGGGGCTACTAATGAAAAACTGTTTTTT
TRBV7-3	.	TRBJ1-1	CASSPRGFGEAFF	TGTGCCAGCAGCCCTAGGGGGTTCGGTGAAGCTTTCTTT
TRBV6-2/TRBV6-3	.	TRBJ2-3	CASSPRGATSTDTQYF	TGTGCCAGCAGTCCCCGCGGAGCTACTAGCACAGATACGCAGTATTTT
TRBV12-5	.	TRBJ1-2	CASGLGRAGYTF	TGTGCTAGTGGTTTGGGCAGGGCTGGCTACACCTTC
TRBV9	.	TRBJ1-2	CASSRGPGGHTF	TGTGCCAGCAGCAGGGGACCGGGAGGTCACACCTTC
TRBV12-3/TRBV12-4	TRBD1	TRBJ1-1	CASSSGQGDEAFF	TGTGCCAGCAGTTCAGGACAGGGGGATGAAGCTTTCTTT
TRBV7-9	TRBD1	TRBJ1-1	CASSPQGAVNTEAFF	TGTGCCAGCAGCCCACAGGGGGCTGTGAACACTGAAGCTTTCTTT
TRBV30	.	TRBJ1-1	CAWSVGAGAEAFF	TGTGCCTGGAGTGTAGGAGCGGGTGCTGAAGCTTTCTTT
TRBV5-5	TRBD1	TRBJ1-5	CASSSQQGSNQPQHF	TGTGCCAGCAGCTCTCAACAGGGGAGCAATCAGCCCCAGCATTTT
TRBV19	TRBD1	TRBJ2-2	CASSIWGQVFTGELFF	TGTGCCAGTAGTATATGGGGACAGGTTTTCACCGGGGAGCTGTTTTTT
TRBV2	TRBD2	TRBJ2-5	CASSVLAGETQYF	TGTGCCAGCAGCGTCCTAGCGGGGGAGACCCAGTACTTC
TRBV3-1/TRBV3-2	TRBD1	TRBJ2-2	CASSPFGTGGRELFF	TGTGCCAGCAGCCCCTTCGGGACAGGGGGACGGGAGCTGTTTTTT
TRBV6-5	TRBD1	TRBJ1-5	CASSTDRGFNQPQHF	TGTGCCAGCAGTACGGACAGGGGATTCAATCAGCCCCAGCATTTT
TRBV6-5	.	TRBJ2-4	CASRPGGLAKNIQYF	TGTGCCAGCAGGCCCGGGGGTCTGGCCAAAAACATTCAGTACTTC
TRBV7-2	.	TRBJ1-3	CASSGTAGNTIYF	TGTGCCAGCAGCGGGACGGCTGGAAACACCATATATTTT
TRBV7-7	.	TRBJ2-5	CASSLAGSQETQYF	TGTGCCAGCAGCTTAGCGGGGTCCCAAGAGACCCAGTACTTC
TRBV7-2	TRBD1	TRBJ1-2	CASKNGVGQGDYGYTF	TGTGCCAGCAAGAATGGTGTGGGACAGGGCGACTATGGCTACACCTTC
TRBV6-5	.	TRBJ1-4	CASSSQETTNEKLFF	TGTGCCAGCAGTTCCCAGGAGACAACTAATGAAAAACTGTTTTTT
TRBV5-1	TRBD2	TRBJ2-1	CASSLELAGPYNEQFF	TGCGCCAGCAGCTTGGAACTAGCGGGCCCCTACAATGAGCAGTTCTTC
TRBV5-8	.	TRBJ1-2	CASSLGRKYGYTF	TGTGCCAGCAGCTTGGGTAGGAAGTATGGCTACACCTTC
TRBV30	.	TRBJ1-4	CAWVHGGRGEKLFF	TGTGCCTGGGTCCACGGGGGAAGGGGCGAAAAACTGTTTTTT
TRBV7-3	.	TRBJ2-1	CASSSHLPGRVHNEQFF	TGTGCCAGCAGCTCCCACCTCCCGGGACGGGTACACAATGAGCAGTTCTTC
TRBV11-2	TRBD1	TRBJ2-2	CASSPRDRGPNTGELFF	TGTGCCAGCAGCCCCCGGGACAGGGGACCAAACACCGGGGAGCTGTTTTTT
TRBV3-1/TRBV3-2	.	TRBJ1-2	CASSQGRGNGYTF	TGTGCCAGCAGCCAAGGCAGGGGAAATGGCTACACCTTC
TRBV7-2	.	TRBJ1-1	CASSLGGTGNTEAFF	TGTGCCAGCAGCTTGGGGGGGACCGGGAACACTGAAGCTTTCTTT
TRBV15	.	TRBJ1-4	CATSTRYRDEKLFF	TGTGCCACCAGCACCCGATACAGGGATGAAAAACTGTTTTTT
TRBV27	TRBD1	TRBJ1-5	CASSSDRGNQPQHF	TGTGCCAGCAGTTCCGACAGGGGCAATCAGCCCCAGCATTTT
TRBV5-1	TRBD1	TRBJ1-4	CASSSGQGAVANEKLFF	TGCGCCAGCAGTAGTGGACAGGGGGCCGTTGCTAATGAAAAACTGTTTTTT
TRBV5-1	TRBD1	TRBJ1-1	CASSHRGQGNTEAFF	TGCGCCAGCAGCCATCGGGGACAGGGGAACACTGAAGCTTTCTTT